The 4 T cell receptor beta chains presented below share a single source sample, sequenced in a study of patients and donors after allogeneic stem cell transplantation. Each CDR3 protein gets one entry after TCRdb re-called the RT-PCR reads with MiXCR. The data hold under 200,000 distinct CDR3 sequences, with 30% observed a single time. The specimen was blood, either unsorted or a sorted T cell fraction (not recorded which). These receptors came from a human donor who was either an allogeneic HSCT recipient or a stem cell or donor lymphocyte infusion donor (not recorded which). It is not recorded whose cells these are; they may come from a transplant donor.

CDR3 protein: CSVGERVTGELFF. The CDR3 nucleotides read TGCAGCGTCGGAGAGCGGGTCACCGGGGAGCTGTTTTTT. The J gene is TRBJ2-2, the V gene TRBV29-1; tentatively, D is TRBD2 (6 bases). Germline values: CDR1 SQVTM, CDR2 ANQGSEA. CDR3 length: 13 amino acids. Trimming took off 6 bases at V and 4 bases at J, with 12 bases between the two ends.

This clonotype came up many times. The genes are TRBV12-3 or TRBV12-4 and TRBJ1-3; D is uncertain. This CDR3 is 15 amino acids long. V lost 6 bases and J 3 bases, leaving 15 bases between the germline ends. The CDR3 loop reads CASSYAPSNGNTIYF. In nucleotides, the CDR3 is TGTGCCAGCAGCTACGCTCCCAGCAATGGAAACACCATATATTTT.

The chain joins TRBV9 to TRBJ2-1; the D call may be TRBD1 or TRBD2 (5 bases each). The CDR3 has 15 residues. Germline CDR1 is SGDLS and CDR2 is YYNGEE. V lost 4 bases, J lost 1 base, and 12 bases lay in between. In DNA form, the CDR3 reads TGTGCCAGCAGCCCCTTGGGGGAGTCCTACAATGAGCAGTTCTTC. Its protein product is CASSPLGESYNEQFF.

This clonotype occurred a few times. This sequence joins TRBV18 and TRBJ2-1, with 7 bases lining up with TRBD2. The germline CDR1 and CDR2 sequences are KGHSH and LQKENI. This CDR3 is built from 13 residues. Trimming cost V 3 bases and J 10 bases; bases outside gene matches: 6. CDR3 in DNA: TGTGCCAGCTCACCGACGCGGGGACTAGAGCAGTTCTTC. It encodes CASSPTRGLEQFF. Full variable domain (missing parts from reference TRBV18 and TRBJ2-1): NAGVMQNPRHLVRRRGQEARLRCSPMKGHSHVYWYRQLPEEGLKFMVYLQKENIIDESGMPKERFSAEFPKEGPSILRIQQVVRGDSAAYFCASSPTRGLEQFFGPGTRLTVL.